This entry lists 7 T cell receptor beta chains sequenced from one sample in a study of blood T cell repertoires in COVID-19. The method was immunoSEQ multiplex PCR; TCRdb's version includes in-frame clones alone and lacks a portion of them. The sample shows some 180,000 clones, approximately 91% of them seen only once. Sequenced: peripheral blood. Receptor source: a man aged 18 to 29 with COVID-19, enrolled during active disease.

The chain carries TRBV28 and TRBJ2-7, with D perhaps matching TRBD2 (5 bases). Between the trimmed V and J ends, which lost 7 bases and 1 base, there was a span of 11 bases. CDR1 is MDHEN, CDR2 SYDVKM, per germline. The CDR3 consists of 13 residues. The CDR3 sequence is CASKVEGSYEQYF. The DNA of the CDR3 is TGTGCCAGCAAGGTAGAGGGATCCTACGAGCAGTACTTC.

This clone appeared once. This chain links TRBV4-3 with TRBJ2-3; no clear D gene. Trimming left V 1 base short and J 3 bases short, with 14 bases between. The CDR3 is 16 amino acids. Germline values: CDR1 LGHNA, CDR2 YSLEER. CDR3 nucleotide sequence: TGCGCCAGCAGCCAAGGCCCCCGGGTAGAAACAGATACGCAGTATTTT. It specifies CASSQGPRVETDTQYF.

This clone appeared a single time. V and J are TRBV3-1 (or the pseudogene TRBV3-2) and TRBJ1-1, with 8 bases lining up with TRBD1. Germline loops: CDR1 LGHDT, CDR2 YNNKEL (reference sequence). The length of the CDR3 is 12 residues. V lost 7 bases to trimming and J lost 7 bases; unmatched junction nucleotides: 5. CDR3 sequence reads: CASTQGAGEAFF. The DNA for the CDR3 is TGTGCCAGCACTCAGGGGGCGGGTGAAGCTTTCTTT.

The CDR3 loop is CASSWTGRTYEQYF. CDR3 sequence (DNA): TGTGCCAGCAGTTGGACAGGGAGGACCTACGAGCAGTACTTC. The J gene is TRBJ2-7, the V gene TRBV28; TRBD1 agrees at 8 bases. V lost 4 bases, J lost 2 bases, and 4 bases stayed unmatched. There are 14 residues in the CDR3. Germline V lookup: CDR1 MDHEN, CDR2 SYDVKM.

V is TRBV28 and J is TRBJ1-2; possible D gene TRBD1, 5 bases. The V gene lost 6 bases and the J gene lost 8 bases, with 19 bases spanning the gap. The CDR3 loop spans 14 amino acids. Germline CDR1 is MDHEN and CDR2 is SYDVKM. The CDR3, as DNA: TGTGCCAGCAGCCGGGGGACCGGGTCTAGAGGCTACACCTTC. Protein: CASSRGTGSRGYTF.

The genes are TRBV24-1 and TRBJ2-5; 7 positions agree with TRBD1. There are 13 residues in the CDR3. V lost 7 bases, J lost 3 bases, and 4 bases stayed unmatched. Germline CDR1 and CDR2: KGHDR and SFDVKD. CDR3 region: CATSETGEETQYF. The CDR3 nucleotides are TGTGCCACCAGCGAAACAGGGGAAGAGACCCAGTACTTC.

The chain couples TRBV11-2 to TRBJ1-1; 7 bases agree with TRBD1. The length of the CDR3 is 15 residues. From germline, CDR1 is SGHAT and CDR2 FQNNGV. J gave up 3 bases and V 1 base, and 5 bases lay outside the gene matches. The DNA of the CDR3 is TGTGCCAGCAGCTTAGTTGGCCAGGGGGACACTGAAGCTTTCTTT. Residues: CASSLVGQGDTEAFF.